One sample yielded the 10 T cell receptor beta chains listed below, sequenced in a study of blood T cells in healthy people across ages. It was with a sample-barcoded 5' primer and a J-beta primer mix that a second PCR of about 6 to 12 cycles was run. TCRdb independently ran MiXCR on the 5' RACE reads; one entry per CDR3 protein. The sample lists roughly 1,300,000 distinct CDR3 sequences, roughly 60% seen once, with roughly 6.3% in the top ten. Material: blood. These receptors were obtained from a man aged 18 to 30 in good health.

V and J are TRBV29-1 and TRBJ2-1; D unclear. V shed 0 bases and J shed 14 bases, with 11 bases lying between them. Germline CDR1 and CDR2: SQVTM and ANQGSEA. This CDR3 region has 11 residues. The DNA of the CDR3 is TGCAGCGTTGAAGATGGGGTTCGGGAGTTCTTC. It codes for CSVEDGVREFF.

The chain employs TRBV7-6 and TRBJ2-1, with no clear D. The CDR3 has 15 amino acids. The germline V and J ends were trimmed by 5 bases and 0 bases, with 11 bases remaining between them. The germline V gene encodes CDR1 SGHVS and CDR2 FNYEAQ. For the CDR3, the DNA is TGTGCCAGCAGCCAATCCCAGAACTCCTACAATGAGCAGTTCTTC. It encodes CASSQSQNSYNEQFF.

This clonotype came up once. No conserved phenylalanine or tryptophan ends this CDR3, so it is likely a read error. No DNA is shown, since the ends of the CDR3 on it are uncertain; the CDR3 is the one TCRdb lists. The V gene is TRBV29-1, the J gene TRBJ2-1; the table calls TRBD1, which could not be checked here. The CDR3 is 15 amino acids in total, end residues counted. Germline values: CDR1 SQVTM, CDR2 ANQGSEA. The CDR3 reads CSVERETGKGYTFGS.

This clonotype was observed once. The V call is TRBV4-1, the J call TRBJ2-1; TRBD1 matches 7 bases. The CDR3 has 16 residues. Trimming removed 1 base from V and 3 bases from J; junction bases left unmatched: 6. The V gene's germline CDR1 is MGHRA and CDR2 YSYEKL. The CDR3 protein is CASSQGQGGNYNEQFF. The CDR3 nucleotides are TGCGCCAGCAGCCAAGGACAGGGTGGGAACTACAATGAGCAGTTCTTC.

The chain carries TRBV20-1 and TRBJ2-4; D is possibly TRBD1 (6 bases). TRBJ2-7 explains the end of the DNA better; the J call may be wrong. The germline CDR1 and CDR2 sequences are DFQATT and SNEGSKA (reference sequence). The CDR3 runs 13 residues. This CDR3 is CSATRTVPYEQYF. CDR3 nucleotide sequence: TGCAGTGCAACCCGGACAGTGCCCTACGAGCAGTACTTC.

This clonotype has just a few counts. V and J are TRBV10-3 and TRBJ2-7; D is possibly TRBD2 (5 bases). The ends were cut back, 10 bases at V and 2 bases at J, with 15 bases in the middle. In germline, CDR1 is ENHRY, CDR2 SYGVKD. This CDR3 region has 13 residues. The CDR3 is CATGAVEAYEQYF. CDR3 DNA: TGTGCCACCGGAGCGGTAGAGGCCTACGAGCAGTACTTC.

V usage is TRBV4-3 and J usage is TRBJ2-3; D possibly matches TRBD1 or TRBD2 (5 bases each). Trimming removed 0 bases from V and 7 bases from J, with 20 bases in between. CDR1 LGHNA and CDR2 YSLEER come from the germline V gene. CDR3 length: 17 amino acids. DNA of the CDR3: TGCGCCAGCAGCCAAGAAGGGGCTAGCACGTTGATGAATACGCAGTATTTT. Amino acid sequence: CASSQEGASTLMNTQYF.

The chain recombines TRBV7-9 with TRBJ1-5; 7 bases map to TRBD1. The V and J ends lost 0 bases and 5 bases, in that order; junction bases with no gene match: 4. Germline V lookup: CDR1 SEHNR, CDR2 FQNEAQ (reference sequence). The CDR3 consists of 15 residues. Written as DNA, the CDR3 is TGTGCCAGCAGCTTAGCCGGGGACAGTCATCAGCCCCAGCATTTT. It encodes CASSLAGDSHQPQHF.

This chain joins TRBV4-1 and TRBJ2-4, with 9 nucleotides matching TRBD2. The J call may be incorrect, as the DNA end agrees better with TRBJ2-7. The CDR3 totals 15 residues. Germline lookup yields CDR1 MGHRA and CDR2 YSYEKL. The CDR3 sequence is CASSQIAGERYEQYF. CDR3 bases: TGCGCCAGCAGCCAAATAGCGGGAGAGAGGTACGAGCAGTACTTC.

The chain carries TRBV7-2 and TRBJ2-2, with D perhaps matching TRBD1 or TRBD2 (5 bases each). This CDR3 region has 15 residues. Germline CDR1 and CDR2: SGHTA and FQGNSA. V lost 5 bases and J lost 6, with 16 bases in between. The CDR3: CASSPEGPWAGELFF. The CDR3, as DNA: TGTGCCAGCAGCCCAGAGGGACCGTGGGCCGGGGAGCTGTTTTTT.